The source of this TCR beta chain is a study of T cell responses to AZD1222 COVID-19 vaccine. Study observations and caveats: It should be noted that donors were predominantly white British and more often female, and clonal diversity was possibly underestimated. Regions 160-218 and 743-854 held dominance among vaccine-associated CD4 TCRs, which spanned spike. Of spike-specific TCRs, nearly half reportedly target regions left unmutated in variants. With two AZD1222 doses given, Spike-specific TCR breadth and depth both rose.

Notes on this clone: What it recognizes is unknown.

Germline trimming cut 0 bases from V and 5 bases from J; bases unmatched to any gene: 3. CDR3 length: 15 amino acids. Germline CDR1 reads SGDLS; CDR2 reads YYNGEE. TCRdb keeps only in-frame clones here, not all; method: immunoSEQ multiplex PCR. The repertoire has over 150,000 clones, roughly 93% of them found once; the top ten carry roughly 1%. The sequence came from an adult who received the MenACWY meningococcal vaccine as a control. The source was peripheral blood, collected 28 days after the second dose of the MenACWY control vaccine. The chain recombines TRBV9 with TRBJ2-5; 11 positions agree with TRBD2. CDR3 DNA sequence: TGTGCCAGCAGCGTAGGACTAGCGGGGTTCGAGACCCAGTACTTC. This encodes CASSVGLAGFETQYF.